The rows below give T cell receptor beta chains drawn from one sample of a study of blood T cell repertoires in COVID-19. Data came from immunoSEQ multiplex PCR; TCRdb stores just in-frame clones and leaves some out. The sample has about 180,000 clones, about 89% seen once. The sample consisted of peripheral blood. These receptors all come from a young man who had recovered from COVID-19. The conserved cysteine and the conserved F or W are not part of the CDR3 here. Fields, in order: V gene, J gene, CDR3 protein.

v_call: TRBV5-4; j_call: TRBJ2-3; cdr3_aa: ASRFIAGGGPDTQY
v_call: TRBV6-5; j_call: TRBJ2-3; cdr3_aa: ATGVGVPDTQY
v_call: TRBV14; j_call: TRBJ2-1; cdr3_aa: ASSQDVGYEQF
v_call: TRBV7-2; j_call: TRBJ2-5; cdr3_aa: ASSLTSALGETQY
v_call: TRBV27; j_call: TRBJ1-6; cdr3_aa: ASSLDRDNSPLH
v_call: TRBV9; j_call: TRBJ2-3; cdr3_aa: ASSVGLAEVTDTQY
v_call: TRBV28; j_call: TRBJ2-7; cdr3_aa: ASSSGTPQFSYEQY
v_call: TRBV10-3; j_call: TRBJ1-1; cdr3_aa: ASTGYNTEAF
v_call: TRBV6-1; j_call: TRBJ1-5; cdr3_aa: ASSLGGGQPQH
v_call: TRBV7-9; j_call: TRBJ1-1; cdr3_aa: ASSSLGTGGHTEAF
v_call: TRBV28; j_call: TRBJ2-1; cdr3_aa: ASSWTGEARIEQF
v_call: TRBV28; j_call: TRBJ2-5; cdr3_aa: ASRAGGRELRETQY
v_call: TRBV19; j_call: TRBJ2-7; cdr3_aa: ASSKGQGEFYEQY
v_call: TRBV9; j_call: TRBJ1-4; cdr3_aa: ASSVGGTGSGEKLF
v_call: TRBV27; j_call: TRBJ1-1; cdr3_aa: ASSLFGEAF
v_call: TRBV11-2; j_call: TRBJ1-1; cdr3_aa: ASSADRTTEAF
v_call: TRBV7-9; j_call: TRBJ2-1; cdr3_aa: ASSPPGRERDNEQF
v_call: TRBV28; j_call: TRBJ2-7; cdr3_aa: ASSFIGRREGFYEQY
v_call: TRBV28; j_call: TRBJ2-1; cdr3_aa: ASSLPSGRPFYNEQF
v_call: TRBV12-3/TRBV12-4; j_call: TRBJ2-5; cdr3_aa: ASSLNFLKSQY
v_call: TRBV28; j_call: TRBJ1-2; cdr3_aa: ASSLNRGSL
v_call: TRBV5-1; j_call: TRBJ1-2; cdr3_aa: ASRNSGQGASYGYT
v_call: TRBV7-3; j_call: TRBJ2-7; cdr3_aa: ASSLSSGSYEQY
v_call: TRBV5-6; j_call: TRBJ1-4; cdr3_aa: ASSRRATNEKLF
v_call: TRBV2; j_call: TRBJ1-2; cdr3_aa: ASIIEQGDYGYT
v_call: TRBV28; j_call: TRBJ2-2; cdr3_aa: ASSSTSGRARTGELF
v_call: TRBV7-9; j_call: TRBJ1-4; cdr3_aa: ASSLGQGRNEKLF
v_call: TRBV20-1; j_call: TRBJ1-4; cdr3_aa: SASYGRTNEKLF
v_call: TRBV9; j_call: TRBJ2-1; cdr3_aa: ASSDNSGGEQF
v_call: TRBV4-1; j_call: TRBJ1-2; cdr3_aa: ASSQEVTGDYGYT
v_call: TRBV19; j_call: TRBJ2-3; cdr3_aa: ASTNTDTQY
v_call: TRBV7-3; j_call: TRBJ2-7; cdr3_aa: ASSSQGARAEQY
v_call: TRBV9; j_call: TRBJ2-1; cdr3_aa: ASSVGTSGRNEQF
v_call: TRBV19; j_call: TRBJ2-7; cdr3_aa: ASSHGGREQY
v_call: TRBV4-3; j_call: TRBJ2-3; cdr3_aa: ASSQNPLAVGTDTQY
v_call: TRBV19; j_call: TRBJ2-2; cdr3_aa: ASSIAPSGVTGELF
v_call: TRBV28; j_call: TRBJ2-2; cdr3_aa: ASSRVGVITGELF
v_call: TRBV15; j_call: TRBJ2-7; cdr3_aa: ATSRDLRGEQY
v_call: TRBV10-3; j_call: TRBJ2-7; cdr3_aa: AISLQGASYEQY
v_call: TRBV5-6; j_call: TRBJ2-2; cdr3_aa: ASSLVSGNAGELF
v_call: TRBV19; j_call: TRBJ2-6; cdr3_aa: ASSIAVSGANVLT